A selection of T cell receptor beta chains follows, all from one sample in a study of T cell responses to AZD1222 COVID-19 vaccine. TCRdb's copy holds only in-frame clones and misses some; the assay was immunoSEQ multiplex PCR. The top ten clones hold 3.9% of a sample with 150,000 to 200,000 clones, 90% to 95% of them seen once. The specimen was peripheral blood, collected on day 0 of AZD1222 vaccination. These receptors originate from an adult in good health. CDR3s include the opening cysteine and the closing phenylalanine or tryptophan. The order of the fields is V gene, J gene, D gene, clone size, CDR3 DNA, CDR3 protein. A D gene is named only where the DNA matches it firmly. Rows give clone size only sometimes, using once, few, many, or a class for an expanded clone.

TRBV7-8,TRBJ2-1,TRBD2,.,TGTGCCAGCAGCTTAGCTAGCGGGGCGGGTGAGCAGTTCTTC,CASSLASGAGEQFF
TRBV14,TRBJ1-6,TRBD1,.,TGTGCCAGCAGCCCTTACGGGACAGGGGGAAAGAGCTCACCCCTCCACTTT,CASSPYGTGGKSSPLHF
TRBV3-1/TRBV3-2,TRBJ1-4,TRBD1,.,TGTGCCAGCAGCCAAGACCGACAGGGAACCAATGAAAAACTGTTTTTT,CASSQDRQGTNEKLFF
TRBV4-1,TRBJ1-3,.,.,TGCGCCAGCAGCCAAGAAGGGGTCTCTGGAAACACCATATATTTT,CASSQEGVSGNTIYF
TRBV29-1,TRBJ1-2,.,.,TGCAGCGTTGAAAATGTCAGGGACTATGGCTACACCTTC,CSVENVRDYGYTF
TRBV6-4,TRBJ1-1,.,.,TGTGCCAGCAGTGACGCGGGGTCTCAAGCTTTCTTT,CASSDAGSQAFF
TRBV19,TRBJ1-1,TRBD1,.,TGTGCCAGTAAACCTGGGACAGTGAACACTGAAGCTTTCTTT,CASKPGTVNTEAFF
TRBV3-1/TRBV3-2,TRBJ2-1,.,.,TGTGCCAGCAGCCAAGTTTCTGTGTCCGAGATTTACAATGAGCAGTTCTTC,CASSQVSVSEIYNEQFF
TRBV5-5,TRBJ1-1,TRBD1,.,TGTGCCAGCAGGAGGGACAGGGGCCCTGAAGCTTTCTTT,CASRRDRGPEAFF
TRBV2,TRBJ2-3,.,.,TGTGCCAGCAGTGAGTTCGGAGGGCCCGATACGCAGTATTTT,CASSEFGGPDTQYF
TRBV13,TRBJ2-1,.,.,TGTGCCAGCAGGATGCGCGGCGGTACTTACAATGAGCAGTTCTTC,CASRMRGGTYNEQFF
TRBV11-2,TRBJ1-6,TRBD1,.,TGTGCCAGCAGCGCAACAGGGGAAGGGAATTCACCCCTCCACTTT,CASSATGEGNSPLHF
TRBV10-2,TRBJ1-2,.,.,TGCGCCGCATATTCCGGGACAAGCTATGGCTACACCTTC,CAAYSGTSYGYTF
TRBV3-1/TRBV3-2,TRBJ2-1,TRBD2,.,TGTGCCAGCAGCCAAGAGGGGACTAGCGGGGTGTTCAATGAGCAGTTCTTC,CASSQEGTSGVFNEQFF
TRBV2,TRBJ2-1,.,once,TGTGCCAGCTCGGAGGACCTCTCCTACAATGAGCAGTTCTTC,CASSEDLSYNEQFF
TRBV3-1/TRBV3-2,TRBJ1-6,.,.,TGTGCCAGCAGCCGGGCGGGCACGCCTTCACCCCTCCACTTT,CASSRAGTPSPLHF
TRBV10-3,TRBJ2-5,.,.,TGTGCCATCAGTGATCGGGAGACCCAGTACTTC,CAISDRETQYF
TRBV29-1,TRBJ1-2,.,.,TGCAGCGTTGACAGGGCAGAAGGCTACACCTTC,CSVDRAEGYTF
TRBV5-5,TRBJ2-7,TRBD2,.,TGTGCCAGCAGCTTCGGACTAGCGGGAGTAGCCTACGAGCAGTACTTC,CASSFGLAGVAYEQYF
TRBV6-1,TRBJ2-5,.,.,TGTGCCAGCAGTGACAGGGGTTGGCAAGAGACCCAGTACTTC,CASSDRGWQETQYF
TRBV4-1,TRBJ2-1,TRBD2,once,TGCGCCAGCACCCTCGGACTAGCGGGGGGGACCTCCTACAATGAGCAGTTCTTC,CASTLGLAGGTSYNEQFF
TRBV7-8,TRBJ1-3,TRBD1,.,TGTGCCAGCAGCTTCACAGGGGCTGGAAACACCATATATTTT,CASSFTGAGNTIYF
TRBV7-9,TRBJ1-1,TRBD1,.,TGTGCCAGCAGCTTAGCAGGGGGCTCGAACACTGAAGCTTTCTTT,CASSLAGGSNTEAFF
TRBV5-6,TRBJ2-7,.,.,TGTGCCAGCGGCCGGGGCACTAAAGTTACCTACGAGCAGTACTTC,CASGRGTKVTYEQYF
TRBV4-1,TRBJ2-5,.,.,TGCGCCAGCAGCCAAGTTCTCCTGGAGACCCAGTACTTC,CASSQVLLETQYF
TRBV6-5,TRBJ1-4,.,.,TGTGCCAGCAGTTGGGAGGGGAACCCAACTAATGAAAAACTGTTTTTT,CASSWEGNPTNEKLFF
TRBV5-1,TRBJ1-6,.,.,TGCGCCAGCAAAGGGATACTTAATTCACCCCTCCACTTT,CASKGILNSPLHF
TRBV18,TRBJ2-7,TRBD2,once,TGTGCCAGCTCACCGGGGATTAGCGGGGCTTTCTCCTACGAGCAGTACTTC,CASSPGISGAFSYEQYF
TRBV6-1,TRBJ1-3,.,.,TGTGCCAGCAGTGAAAGAAGAATCTCTGGAAACACCATATATTTT,CASSERRISGNTIYF
TRBV18,TRBJ1-1,.,.,TGTGCCAGCTCACGGGGAAGAAACACTGAAGCTTTCTTT,CASSRGRNTEAFF
TRBV28,TRBJ1-2,TRBD1,few,TGTGCCATCCCAAACAGGGGGCGGGATGGCTACACCTTC,CAIPNRGRDGYTF
TRBV27,TRBJ2-5,.,.,TGTGCCAGCAGTCCTTGGGACGGTGAGACCCAGTACTTC,CASSPWDGETQYF
TRBV11-2,TRBJ1-2,TRBD1,.,TGTGCCAGCAGCCTGGGACAGGGGGCGCGTGGCTACACCTTC,CASSLGQGARGYTF
TRBV7-8,TRBJ2-7,.,.,TGTGCCAGCAGCTCCGCCGGGGGCCCCTACGAGCAGTACTTC,CASSSAGGPYEQYF
TRBV4-1,TRBJ2-7,TRBD1,few,TGCGCCAGCAGCTCGAACAGGGGATCCTACGAGCAGTACTTC,CASSSNRGSYEQYF
TRBV7-9,TRBJ2-2,TRBD1,.,TGTGCCAGCAGCTCGGGACAGACGAACACCGGGGAGCTGTTTTTT,CASSSGQTNTGELFF
TRBV7-9,TRBJ1-1,.,.,TGTGCCAGCAGCTTCGGAGGGGGGATTGAAGCTTTCTTT,CASSFGGGIEAFF
TRBV24-1,TRBJ1-2,.,.,TGTGCCACCAGTGATTTGCTAGGCTACACCTTC,CATSDLLGYTF
TRBV6-5,TRBJ1-2,TRBD1,once,TGTGCCAGCAGTTACTCGACAGGGGGCCCGTTGGGCTACACCTTC,CASSYSTGGPLGYTF
TRBV6-7,TRBJ2-7,.,.,TGTGCCAGCAGTTTGGGCCGGGACACGGACTACGAGCAGTACTTC,CASSLGRDTDYEQYF
TRBV2,TRBJ2-7,TRBD1,.,TGTGCCAGCAGTGAAGCCAAGGGGCAGGGGGTCTCCTACGAGCAGTACTTC,CASSEAKGQGVSYEQYF
TRBV7-8,TRBJ1-4,TRBD1,.,TGTGCCAGCGATCCGACAGGGGTCGTTACTAATGAAAAACTGTTTTTT,CASDPTGVVTNEKLFF
TRBV19,TRBJ1-2,.,.,TGTGCCAGTCTGTCTGGGCTGGGCTACACCTTC,CASLSGLGYTF
TRBV6-4,TRBJ2-5,TRBD1,.,TGTGCCAACAGGACAGGGGTTAACTTC,CANRTGVNF
TRBV25-1,TRBJ1-2,.,.,TGTGCCAGCGCACCGGCGGACAACAACTATGGCTACACCTTC,CASAPADNNYGYTF
TRBV3-1/TRBV3-2,TRBJ1-5,.,.,TGTGCCAGCAGCCGCGGGCCGAATAGCAATCAGCCCCAGCATTTT,CASSRGPNSNQPQHF
TRBV2,TRBJ2-4,TRBD2,.,TGTGCCAGCAGTGACGGGGGGTACATTCAGTACTTC,CASSDGGYIQYF
TRBV19,TRBJ1-1,.,.,TGTGCCAGTCTTCCACACCAGAACACTGAAGCTTTCTTT,CASLPHQNTEAFF
TRBV9,TRBJ2-2,TRBD1,.,TGTGCCAGCGCCGGACAGGCCTCGAACACCGGGGAGCTGTTTTTT,CASAGQASNTGELFF
TRBV14,TRBJ1-5,TRBD1,few,TGTGCCAGCAGCCACGGGACAGTCCAACGTAATCAGCCCCAGCATTTT,CASSHGTVQRNQPQHF
TRBV6-5,TRBJ1-5,.,.,TGTGCCAGCAGTTTGTACCTCGATAGCAATCAGCCCCAGCATTTT,CASSLYLDSNQPQHF
TRBV7-8,TRBJ1-1,.,few,TGTGCCAGCAGCTTATATTGGGACACTGAAGCTTTCTTT,CASSLYWDTEAFF
TRBV5-1,TRBJ2-4,.,.,TGCGCCAGCAGCTTGGAGGGCCGGCACAAAAACATTCAGTACTTC,CASSLEGRHKNIQYF
TRBV28,TRBJ2-7,TRBD2,.,TGTGCCAGCAGTACCGGGACTAGAATTTTCGAGGACGAGCAGTACTTC,CASSTGTRIFEDEQYF